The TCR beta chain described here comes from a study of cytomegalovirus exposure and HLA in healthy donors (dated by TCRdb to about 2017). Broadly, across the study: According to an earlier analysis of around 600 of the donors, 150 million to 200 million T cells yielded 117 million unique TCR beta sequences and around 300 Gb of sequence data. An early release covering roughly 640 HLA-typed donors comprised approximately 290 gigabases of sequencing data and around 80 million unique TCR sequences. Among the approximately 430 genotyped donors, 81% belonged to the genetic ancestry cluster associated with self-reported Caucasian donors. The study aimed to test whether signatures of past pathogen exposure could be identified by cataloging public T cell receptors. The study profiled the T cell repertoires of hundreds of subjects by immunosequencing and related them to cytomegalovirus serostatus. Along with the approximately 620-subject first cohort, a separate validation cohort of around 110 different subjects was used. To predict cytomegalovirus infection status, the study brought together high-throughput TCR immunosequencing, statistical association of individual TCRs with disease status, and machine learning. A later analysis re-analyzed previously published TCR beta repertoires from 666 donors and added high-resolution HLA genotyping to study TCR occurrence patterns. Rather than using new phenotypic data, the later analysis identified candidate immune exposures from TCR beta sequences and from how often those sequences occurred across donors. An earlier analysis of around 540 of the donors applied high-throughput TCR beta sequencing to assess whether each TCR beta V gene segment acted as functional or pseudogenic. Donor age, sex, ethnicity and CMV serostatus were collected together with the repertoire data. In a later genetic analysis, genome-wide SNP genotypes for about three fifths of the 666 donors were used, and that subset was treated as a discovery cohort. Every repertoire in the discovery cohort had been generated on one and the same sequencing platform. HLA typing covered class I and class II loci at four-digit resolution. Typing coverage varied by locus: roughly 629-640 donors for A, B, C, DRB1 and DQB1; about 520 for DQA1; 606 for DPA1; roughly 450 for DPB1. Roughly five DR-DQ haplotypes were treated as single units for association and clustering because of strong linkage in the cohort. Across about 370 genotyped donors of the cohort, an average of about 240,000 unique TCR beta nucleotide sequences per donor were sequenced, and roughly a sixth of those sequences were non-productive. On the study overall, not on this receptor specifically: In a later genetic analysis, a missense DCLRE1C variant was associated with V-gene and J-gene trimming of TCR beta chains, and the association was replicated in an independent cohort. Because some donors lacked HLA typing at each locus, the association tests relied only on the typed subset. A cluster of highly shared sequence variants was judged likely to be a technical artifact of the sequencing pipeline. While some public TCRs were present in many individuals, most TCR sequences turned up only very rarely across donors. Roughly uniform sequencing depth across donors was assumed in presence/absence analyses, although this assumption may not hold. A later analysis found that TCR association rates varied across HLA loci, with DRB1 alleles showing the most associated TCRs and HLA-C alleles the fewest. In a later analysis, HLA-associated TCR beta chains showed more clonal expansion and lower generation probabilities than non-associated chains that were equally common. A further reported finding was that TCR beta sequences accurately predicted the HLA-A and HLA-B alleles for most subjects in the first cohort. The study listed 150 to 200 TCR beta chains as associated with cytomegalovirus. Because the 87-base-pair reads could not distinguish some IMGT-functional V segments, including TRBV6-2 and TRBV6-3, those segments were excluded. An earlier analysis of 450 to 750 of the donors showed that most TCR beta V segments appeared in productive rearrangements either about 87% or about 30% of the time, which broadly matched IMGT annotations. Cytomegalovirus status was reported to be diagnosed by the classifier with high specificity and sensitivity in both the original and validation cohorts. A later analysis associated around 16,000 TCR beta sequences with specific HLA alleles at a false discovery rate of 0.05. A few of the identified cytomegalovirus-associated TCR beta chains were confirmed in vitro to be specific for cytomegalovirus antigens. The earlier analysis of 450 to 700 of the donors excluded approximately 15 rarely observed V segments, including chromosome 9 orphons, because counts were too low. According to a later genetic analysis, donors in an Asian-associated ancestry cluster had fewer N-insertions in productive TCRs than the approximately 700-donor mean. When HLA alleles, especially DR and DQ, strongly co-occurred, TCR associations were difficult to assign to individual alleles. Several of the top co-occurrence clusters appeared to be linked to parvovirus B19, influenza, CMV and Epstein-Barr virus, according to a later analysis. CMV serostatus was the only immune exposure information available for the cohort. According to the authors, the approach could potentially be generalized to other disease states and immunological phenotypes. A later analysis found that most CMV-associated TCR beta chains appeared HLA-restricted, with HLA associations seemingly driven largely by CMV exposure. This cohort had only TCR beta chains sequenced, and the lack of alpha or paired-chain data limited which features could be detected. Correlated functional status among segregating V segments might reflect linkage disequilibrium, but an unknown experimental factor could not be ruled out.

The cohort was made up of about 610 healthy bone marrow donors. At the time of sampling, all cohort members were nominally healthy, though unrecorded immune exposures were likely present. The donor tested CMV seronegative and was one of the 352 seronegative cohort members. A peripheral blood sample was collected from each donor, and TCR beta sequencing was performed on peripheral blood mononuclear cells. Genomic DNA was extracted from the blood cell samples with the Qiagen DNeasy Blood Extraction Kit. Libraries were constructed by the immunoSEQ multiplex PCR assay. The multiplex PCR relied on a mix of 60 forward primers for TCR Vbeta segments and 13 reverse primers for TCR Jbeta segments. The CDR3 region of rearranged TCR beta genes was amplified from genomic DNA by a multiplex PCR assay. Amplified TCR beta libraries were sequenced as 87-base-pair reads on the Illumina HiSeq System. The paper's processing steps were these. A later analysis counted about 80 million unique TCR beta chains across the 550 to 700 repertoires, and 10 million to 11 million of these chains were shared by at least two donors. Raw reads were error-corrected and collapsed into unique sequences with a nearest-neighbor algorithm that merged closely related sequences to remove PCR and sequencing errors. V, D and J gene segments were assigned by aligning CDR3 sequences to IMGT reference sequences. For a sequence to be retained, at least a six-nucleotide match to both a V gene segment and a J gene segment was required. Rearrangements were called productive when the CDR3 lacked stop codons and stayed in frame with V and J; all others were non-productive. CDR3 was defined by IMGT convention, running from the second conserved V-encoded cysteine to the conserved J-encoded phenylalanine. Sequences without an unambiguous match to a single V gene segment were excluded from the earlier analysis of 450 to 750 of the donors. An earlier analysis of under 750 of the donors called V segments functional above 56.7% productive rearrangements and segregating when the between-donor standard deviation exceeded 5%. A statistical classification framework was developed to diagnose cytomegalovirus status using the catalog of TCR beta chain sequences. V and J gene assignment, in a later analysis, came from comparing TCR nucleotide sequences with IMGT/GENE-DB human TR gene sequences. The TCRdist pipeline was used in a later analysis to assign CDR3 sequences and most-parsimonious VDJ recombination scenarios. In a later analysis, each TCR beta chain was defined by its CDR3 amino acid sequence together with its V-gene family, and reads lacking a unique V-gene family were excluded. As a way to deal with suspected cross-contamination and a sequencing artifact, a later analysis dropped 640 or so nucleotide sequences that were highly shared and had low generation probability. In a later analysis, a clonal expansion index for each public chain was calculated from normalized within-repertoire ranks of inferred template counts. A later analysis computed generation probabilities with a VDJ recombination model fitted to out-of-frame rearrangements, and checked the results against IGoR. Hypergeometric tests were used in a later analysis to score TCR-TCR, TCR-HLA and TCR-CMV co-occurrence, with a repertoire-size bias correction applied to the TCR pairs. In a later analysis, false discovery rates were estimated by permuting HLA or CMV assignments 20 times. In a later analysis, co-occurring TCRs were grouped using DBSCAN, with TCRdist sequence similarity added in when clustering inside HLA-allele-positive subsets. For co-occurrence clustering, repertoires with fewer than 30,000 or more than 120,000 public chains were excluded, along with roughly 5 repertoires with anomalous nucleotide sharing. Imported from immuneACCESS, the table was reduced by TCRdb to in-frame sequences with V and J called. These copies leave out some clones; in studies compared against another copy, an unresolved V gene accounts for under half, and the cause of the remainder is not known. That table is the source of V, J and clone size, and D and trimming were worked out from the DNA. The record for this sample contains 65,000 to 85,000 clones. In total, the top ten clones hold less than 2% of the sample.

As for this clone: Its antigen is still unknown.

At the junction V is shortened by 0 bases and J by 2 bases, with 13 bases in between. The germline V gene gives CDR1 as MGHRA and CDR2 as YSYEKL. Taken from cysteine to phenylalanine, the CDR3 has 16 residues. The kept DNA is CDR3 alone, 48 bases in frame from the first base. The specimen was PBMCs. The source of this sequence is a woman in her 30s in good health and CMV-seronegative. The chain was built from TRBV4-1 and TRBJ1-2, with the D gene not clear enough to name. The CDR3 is CASSQDSGIANYGYTF. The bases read TGCGCCAGCAGCCAAGATAGCGGGATTGCGAACTATGGCTACACCTTC.